Shown below are 9 T cell receptor beta chains from a single sample sequenced in a study of T cells in Graves' hyperthyroidism and ophthalmopathy. Researchers took RNA transcripts and amplified the TCR beta CDR3 regions from them. First-round RT-PCR of the TCR CDR3 relied on the HTBI primer set. Each CDR3 protein gets one entry after TCRdb re-called the multiplex PCR reads with MiXCR. The sample shows fewer than 350,000 distinct CDR3 sequences, about a sixth of them seen only once. Material for sequencing was blood. The receptors derive from a woman aged 40 to 49 with Graves' ophthalmopathy.

In regard to this clonotype: One end of the junction fails to match germline, which may point to a read error. The chain employs TRBV18 and TRBJ2-5, with D hard to call. This CDR3 comprises 14 residues. The V gene's germline CDR1 is KGHSH and CDR2 LQKENI. This CDR3 reads CASSPPSAVETQYF. CDR3 DNA sequence: TGTGCCAGCTCGCCACCGTCGGCCGTAGAGACCCAGTACTTC. Drawing the rest from reference TRBV18 and TRBJ2-5, the complete variable domain is NAGVMQNPRHLVRRRGQEARLRCSPMKGHSHVYWYRQLPEEGLKFMVYLQKENIIDESGMPKERFSAEFPKEGPSILRIQQVVRGDSAAYFCASSPPSAVETQYFGPGTRLLVL.

This clonotype was seen ten or more times. The V call is TRBV20-1, the J call TRBJ1-2, with unresolved D. This CDR3 comprises 12 residues. Trimming took off 4 bases at V and 4 bases at J, with 10 bases between the two ends. The V gene's germline CDR1 is DFQATT and CDR2 SNEGSKA (reference sequence). CDR3 loop: CSAIFLLYGYTF. The CDR3 DNA is TGCAGTGCTATATTTCTGCTCTATGGCTACACCTTC.

This clonotype was seen ten or more times. The J gene is TRBJ2-5, the V gene TRBV13, with TRBD2 as a possible D gene (5 bases). This CDR3 spans 16 amino acids. V was pared by 2 bases and J by 4 bases, with 17 bases between. Germline V gives CDR1 PRHDT, CDR2 FYEKMQ (reference sequence). The CDR3 region has the DNA TGTGCCAGCAGCTTATCGGGCGGTGCGGGCGGAGAGACCCAGTACTTC. Translating it yields CASSLSGGAGGETQYF.

In its sample, this clonotype was seen many times. The chain carries TRBV5-1 and TRBJ2-7; no clear D. The CDR3 totals 13 residues. Trimming shortened V by 1 base and J by 3 bases, and 8 bases separated the two germline ends. In germline, CDR1 is SGHRS, CDR2 YFSETQ. In DNA, the CDR3 is TGCGCCAGCAGCTTGAGTCCGATCTACGAGCAGTACTTC. Amino acids: CASSLSPIYEQYF.

This clonotype was counted many times. This rearrangement joins TRBV6-2 or TRBV6-3 to TRBJ1-6; D not resolved. CDR1 and CDR2 (germline): MNHEY, SVGEGT. V shed 5 bases and J shed 7 bases, with 12 bases lying between them. This CDR3 region has 14 residues. The CDR3 nucleotides read TGTGCCAGCAGTAATGGTGAGAGGAATTCACCCCTCCACTTT. This codes for CASSNGERNSPLHF.

This clonotype came up many times. V and J are TRBV28 and TRBJ1-2; TRBD1 aligns across 7 bases. The germline CDR1 and CDR2 sequences are MDHEN and SYDVKM. Trimming took 3 bases from V and 4 from J; bases not matched to a gene: 8. The CDR3 consists of 15 residues. This chain's CDR3 is CASSLSRGIGYGYTF. In DNA, the CDR3 is TGTGCCAGCAGTTTGAGCAGGGGGATAGGCTATGGCTACACCTTC.

This clonotype was observed many times. This chain links TRBV28 with TRBJ2-3; tentatively, D is TRBD1 (5 bases). Germline V lookup: CDR1 MDHEN, CDR2 SYDVKM. CDR3 size: 13 residues. Trimming cost V 11 bases and J 0 bases, with 12 bases left between them. The chain's CDR3 is CASRQTSTDTQYF. As DNA, the CDR3 is TGTGCCTCTCGACAGACTAGCACAGATACGCAGTATTTT.

This clonotype was detected many times. V and J are TRBV7-8 and TRBJ2-7; D is ambiguous. With 1 base removed from V and 2 bases from J, the gap between germline ends came to 9 bases. CDR1 and CDR2 (germline): SGHVS, FQNEAQ. This CDR3 comprises 14 residues. As DNA, the CDR3 is TGTGCCAGCAGCTTAGTCGTCGGCCCCTACGAGCAGTACTTC. Protein product: CASSLVVGPYEQYF.

At least ten counts were recorded for this clonotype. V usage is TRBV4-1 and J usage is TRBJ1-1; the D gene is possibly TRBD1 (6 bases). Trimming stripped 4 bases from V and 3 bases from J, with 12 bases between. CDR1 is MGHRA and CDR2 is YSYEKL in the germline V gene. This CDR3 is 14 amino acids long. The CDR3 DNA reads TGCGCCAGCAGCCGAGGGGGTTGGGACACTGAAGCTTTCTTT. Protein: CASSRGGWDTEAFF.